The 7 T cell receptor beta chains reported below all come from one sample, sequenced in a study of CD8 T cells in ankylosing spondylitis. TCRdb processed the 5' RACE reads anew with MiXCR; each CDR3 protein has one entry. The sample holds 270,000 or so distinct CDR3 sequences, 15% to 20% seen once. The sample comprised blood, either unsorted or a sorted T cell fraction (not recorded which). The receptors here all came from a male donor with ankylosing spondylitis or in good health (not recorded which).

This clonotype occurred a few times. V is TRBV12-3 or TRBV12-4 and J is TRBJ2-5; no clear D. The CDR3 is 11 residues long. V lost 8 bases and J lost 5, with 9 bases in between. The CDR3 coding sequence is TGTGCCAGCGGCATCCGGGAGACCCAGTACTTC. Its protein product is CASGIRETQYF.

This clonotype was observed at least ten times. CDR3 bases: TGCGCCAGCAGCCAAGACACGAGCTCCTACAATGAGCAGTTCTTC. This gives the protein CASSQDTSSYNEQFF. The rearrangement uses TRBV4-1 and TRBJ2-1; D remains ambiguous. Germline CDR1 is MGHRA and CDR2 is YSYEKL. The germline V and J ends were trimmed by 0 bases and 0 bases, with 6 bases remaining between them. The CDR3 consists of 15 residues.

This clonotype has a count of ten or more. This chain connects TRBV18 to TRBJ2-5, with D uncertain. Germline V gene lookup returns CDR1 KGHSH and CDR2 LQKENI. Trimming stripped 1 base from V and 5 bases from J, with 5 bases between. This CDR3 is 12 amino acids long. The CDR3 bases are TGTGCCAGCTCACCACTAACTGAGACCCAGTACTTC. Protein product: CASSPLTETQYF.

This clonotype has more than one count but fewer than ten. The chain couples TRBV6-5 to TRBJ2-2; 10 bases are shared with TRBD2. CDR1 and CDR2 from the germline V gene are MNHEY and SVGAGI. Losses at the gene ends were 1 base for V and 7 bases for J; bases not matched to a gene: 6. This CDR3 has 16 residues. CDR3 sequence: CASSYLSGRARGELFF. CDR3 sequence (DNA): TGTGCCAGCAGTTACTTGAGCGGGAGGGCCCGCGGGGAGCTGTTTTTT.

This clonotype has at least ten counts. V usage is TRBV10-3 and J usage is TRBJ2-2, with 7 bases lining up with TRBD1. The CDR3 covers 18 residues. The J segment lost 6 bases and the V segment lost 2 bases, leaving 15 bases of the junction unmatched. Germline CDR1 ENHRY, CDR2 SYGVKD. The DNA for the CDR3 is TGTGCCATCAGTGAGAACAGGGGCGGTCCCCCAACCGCCGGGGAGCTGTTTTTT. It specifies CAISENRGGPPTAGELFF.

This chain joins TRBV7-3 and TRBJ2-3; D remains unclear. This CDR3 spans 13 amino acids. The ends were cut back, 5 bases at V and 4 bases at J, with 10 bases in the middle. Per germline, CDR1 SGHTA and CDR2 FQGTGA. In DNA, the CDR3 is TGTGCCAGCAGCCCGCAAGGGTCAGATACGCAGTATTTT. It codes for CASSPQGSDTQYF.

The gene calls are TRBV14 and TRBJ1-6; 8 bases match TRBD1. The length of the CDR3 is 15 residues. Germline trimming cut 3 bases from V and 5 bases from J; bases unmatched to any gene: 3. Germline V gives CDR1 SGHDN, CDR2 FVKESK. The CDR3 nucleotides are TGTGCCAGCAGCCAGCAGGGGGCTAATAATTCACCCCTCCACTTT. This codes for CASSQQGANNSPLHF.